Listed below are T cell receptor beta chains from one sample, sequenced in a study of blood T cells in healthy people across ages. One entry per CDR3 protein, called by TCRdb with MiXCR from the 5' RACE reads. The sample has 600,000 to 850,000 distinct CDR3 sequences, approximately 25% seen once. These data were also filed under a second study, of T cells of mothers and their children.

The sequenced sample consisted of blood. Every receptor here comes from a boy younger than 18 in good health. Both conserved end residues are part of each CDR3. The order of the fields is V gene, J gene, D gene, clone size, CDR3 DNA, CDR3 protein. The D gene is left open where the match is weak. Not all rows give a size; the values are once, few, many and, for expanded clones, a class.

v_gene: TRBV4-3
j_gene: TRBJ2-5
d_gene: -
abundance: few
CDR3nt: TGCGCCAGCAGCCAAGAAAGGGGTTGGGAGACCCAGTACTTC
CDR3aa: CASSQERGWETQYF

v_gene: TRBV12-3/TRBV12-4
j_gene: TRBJ2-1
d_gene: -
abundance: -
CDR3nt: TGTGCCAGCAGTGGTTATACGTACTCCTACAATGAGCAGTTCTTC
CDR3aa: CASSGYTYSYNEQFF

v_gene: TRBV29-1
j_gene: TRBJ2-1
d_gene: TRBD2
abundance: -
CDR3nt: TGCAGCGCTGGGACTAGCGGCAATGAGCAGTTCTTC
CDR3aa: CSAGTSGNEQFF

v_gene: TRBV5-1
j_gene: TRBJ2-1
d_gene: TRBD2
abundance: -
CDR3nt: TGCGCCAGCAGCTCCACGACTAGCGGGTACTACAATGAGCAGTTCTTC
CDR3aa: CASSSTTSGYYNEQFF

v_gene: TRBV3-1
j_gene: TRBJ2-5
d_gene: -
abundance: -
CDR3nt: TGTGCCAGCAGCCACCGGGGCCGCCAAGAGACCCAGTACTTC
CDR3aa: CASSHRGRQETQYF

v_gene: TRBV7-9
j_gene: TRBJ1-1
d_gene: TRBD1
abundance: few
CDR3nt: TGTGCCAGCAGCTTACCGCAGGGGGCCTACACTGAAGCTTTCTTT
CDR3aa: CASSLPQGAYTEAFF

v_gene: TRBV19
j_gene: TRBJ1-4
d_gene: TRBD1
abundance: few
CDR3nt: TGTGCCAGCACCAGGTCCGGGACAGGGTTCCTCGCAACTAATGAAAAACTGTCTTTT
CDR3aa: CASTRSGTGFLATNEKLSF

v_gene: TRBV6-2/TRBV6-3
j_gene: TRBJ2-1
d_gene: -
abundance: -
CDR3nt: TGTGCCAGCAGTCCCCAGGGAGCGGTTAGCTCCTACAATGAGCAGTTCTTC
CDR3aa: CASSPQGAVSSYNEQFF

v_gene: TRBV7-2
j_gene: TRBJ2-5
d_gene: -
abundance: -
CDR3nt: TGTGCCAGCAGTTTAACCCAGGGGGGGGCGAAAGAGACCCAGTACTTC
CDR3aa: CASSLTQGGAKETQYF

v_gene: TRBV20-1
j_gene: TRBJ1-4
d_gene: TRBD1
abundance: -
CDR3nt: TGCAGTGCTAGCCCGACAGGGATTGAAAAACTGTTTTTT
CDR3aa: CSASPTGIEKLFF

v_gene: TRBV20-1
j_gene: TRBJ2-5
d_gene: TRBD1
abundance: few
CDR3nt: TGCAGTGCTAGAGTCCCGGGACAGGGGTCCCAGTACTTC
CDR3aa: CSARVPGQGSQYF

v_gene: TRBV20-1
j_gene: TRBJ2-7
d_gene: TRBD2
abundance: few
CDR3nt: TGCAGTGCTGAGCCAGGGACTACCTACGAGCAGTACTTC
CDR3aa: CSAEPGTTYEQYF

v_gene: TRBV5-1
j_gene: TRBJ2-1
d_gene: -
abundance: -
CDR3nt: TGCGCCAGCAGCTTGCCGACTAGGGATGAGCAGTTCTTC
CDR3aa: CASSLPTRDEQFF

v_gene: TRBV5-1
j_gene: TRBJ2-7
d_gene: -
abundance: -
CDR3nt: TGCGCCAGCAGCTTGGAGTTCAACACCTACGAGCAGTACTTC
CDR3aa: CASSLEFNTYEQYF

v_gene: TRBV7-2
j_gene: TRBJ1-3
d_gene: -
abundance: -
CDR3nt: TGTGCCAGCAGCTTAGCAGGGGTTGGAAACACCATATATTTT
CDR3aa: CASSLAGVGNTIYF

v_gene: TRBV29-1
j_gene: TRBJ2-5
d_gene: TRBD2
abundance: -
CDR3nt: TGCAGCGTTGGCCCAGCGGGGGAGGAAGAGACCCAGTACTTC
CDR3aa: CSVGPAGEEETQYF

v_gene: TRBV3-1
j_gene: TRBJ1-4
d_gene: -
abundance: once
CDR3nt: TGTGCCAGCAGCCAGGACCCGGGGGCGGAAAGTGAAAAACCGTTTTTT
CDR3aa: CASSQDPGAESEKPFF

v_gene: TRBV10-3
j_gene: TRBJ2-5
d_gene: -
abundance: few
CDR3nt: TGTGCCATCAGGGCCGGGATCCAAGAGACCCAGTACTTC
CDR3aa: CAIRAGIQETQYF

v_gene: TRBV10-3
j_gene: TRBJ1-2
d_gene: -
abundance: few
CDR3nt: TGTGCCATCAGTGATGCGGGCCTTATAAACGAAGGCTACACCTTC
CDR3aa: CAISDAGLINEGYTF

v_gene: TRBV6-1
j_gene: TRBJ2-7
d_gene: TRBD2
abundance: few
CDR3nt: TGTGCCAGCAGAGATATACCGGGACTAGCCTACGAGCAGTACTTC
CDR3aa: CASRDIPGLAYEQYF

v_gene: TRBV5-1
j_gene: TRBJ2-7
d_gene: TRBD2
abundance: few
CDR3nt: TGCGCCAGCAGCCAGGGACTAGCGGGAGAAGAAGGCGAGCAGTACTTC
CDR3aa: CASSQGLAGEEGEQYF

v_gene: TRBV5-1
j_gene: TRBJ2-7
d_gene: TRBD2
abundance: -
CDR3nt: TGCGCCAGCAGTATTTTCCCCGGGACTAGCGGCTACGAGCGGTACTTC
CDR3aa: CASSIFPGTSGYERYF

v_gene: TRBV5-4
j_gene: TRBJ2-7
d_gene: TRBD1
abundance: few
CDR3nt: TGTGCCAGCAGCCCGCCCGGGACAGGGATCCCCGAGCAGTACTTC
CDR3aa: CASSPPGTGIPEQYF

v_gene: TRBV7-2
j_gene: TRBJ2-4
d_gene: TRBD2
abundance: -
CDR3nt: TGTGCCAGCAGCTTACACGGCCTAGCGGGAAATGGGGACATTCAGTACTTC
CDR3aa: CASSLHGLAGNGDIQYF

v_gene: TRBV7-9
j_gene: TRBJ2-7
d_gene: TRBD1
abundance: few
CDR3nt: TGTGCCAGCAGCAGCCGGGACAGCACTTCCGAGCAGTACTTC
CDR3aa: CASSSRDSTSEQYF

v_gene: TRBV15
j_gene: TRBJ2-2
d_gene: -
abundance: few
CDR3nt: TGTGCCACCAGCAGACCTAGGACTAAGTTGGGCGGGGAGCTGTTTTTT
CDR3aa: CATSRPRTKLGGELFF

v_gene: TRBV20-1
j_gene: TRBJ1-3
d_gene: TRBD1
abundance: -
CDR3nt: TGCAGTGCTGAGGGGGACAGGGAGGGAAACACCATATATTTT
CDR3aa: CSAEGDREGNTIYF

v_gene: TRBV7-8
j_gene: TRBJ2-4
d_gene: -
abundance: -
CDR3nt: TGTGCCAGCCCCCCGGATGCCAAAAACATTCAGTACTTC
CDR3aa: CASPPDAKNIQYF

v_gene: TRBV27
j_gene: TRBJ2-5
d_gene: -
abundance: few
CDR3nt: TGTGCCAGCAGTTTCCTCGTGGGCTTGGAGCAGTACTTC
CDR3aa: CASSFLVGLEQYF

v_gene: TRBV11-2
j_gene: TRBJ2-7
d_gene: TRBD2
abundance: -
CDR3nt: TGTGCCAGCAACAGAGCGGGGACGGCGGGAGGACACGAGCAGTACTTC
CDR3aa: CASNRAGTAGGHEQYF

v_gene: TRBV18
j_gene: TRBJ1-2
d_gene: TRBD1
abundance: -
CDR3nt: TGTGCCAGCTCACCACTATCGACAGGGGTTGACTACGGCTACACCTTC
CDR3aa: CASSPLSTGVDYGYTF

v_gene: TRBV24-1
j_gene: TRBJ2-3
d_gene: TRBD2
abundance: -
CDR3nt: TGTGCCACCAGTGACACGCGGACTAGCGGGGGACTCACAGATATGCAGTATTTT
CDR3aa: CATSDTRTSGGLTDMQYF

v_gene: TRBV13
j_gene: TRBJ2-7
d_gene: TRBD2
abundance: -
CDR3nt: TGTGCCAGCAGCCCCCCCGGGACTAGGACCGAGCAGTACTTC
CDR3aa: CASSPPGTRTEQYF

v_gene: TRBV5-1
j_gene: TRBJ2-7
d_gene: TRBD2
abundance: few
CDR3nt: TGCGCCAGCAGCTTGGAATCGGCGGGAGGGTCTAACGAGCAGTACTTC
CDR3aa: CASSLESAGGSNEQYF

v_gene: TRBV21-1
j_gene: TRBJ2-7
d_gene: -
abundance: -
CDR3nt: TGTGCCACCGGTGGGGGGGAGCAGTACTTC
CDR3aa: CATGGGEQYF

v_gene: TRBV2
j_gene: TRBJ1-1
d_gene: -
abundance: -
CDR3nt: TGTGCCACCGCTGGACAGATGAACACTGAAGCTTTCTTT
CDR3aa: CATAGQMNTEAFF

v_gene: TRBV18
j_gene: TRBJ2-7
d_gene: -
abundance: -
CDR3nt: TGTGCCAGCTCACCACCGTCACAGGGCAAGTACGAGCAGTACTTC
CDR3aa: CASSPPSQGKYEQYF

v_gene: TRBV6-5
j_gene: TRBJ2-7
d_gene: -
abundance: few
CDR3nt: TGTGCCAGTAGAACCCAGGTCGAGCAGTACTTC
CDR3aa: CASRTQVEQYF

v_gene: TRBV12-3/TRBV12-4
j_gene: TRBJ2-3
d_gene: -
abundance: -
CDR3nt: TGTGCCAGCAGTTCCCGGACAGTTGCAGCAGATACGCAGTATTTT
CDR3aa: CASSSRTVAADTQYF

v_gene: TRBV29-1
j_gene: TRBJ2-1
d_gene: TRBD2
abundance: few
CDR3nt: TGCAGCGTTCCAGGACTAGCGGTATACAATGAGCAGTTCTTC
CDR3aa: CSVPGLAVYNEQFF

v_gene: TRBV3-1
j_gene: TRBJ2-2
d_gene: -
abundance: few
CDR3nt: TGTGCCAGCTCAACGGGGAACGGGGAGCTGTTTTTT
CDR3aa: CASSTGNGELFF

v_gene: TRBV4-1
j_gene: TRBJ2-3
d_gene: TRBD2
abundance: few
CDR3nt: TGCGCCAGCAGCCCCGGAGCGGGGCCTAGCACAGATACGCAGTATTTT
CDR3aa: CASSPGAGPSTDTQYF

v_gene: TRBV14
j_gene: TRBJ2-1
d_gene: -
abundance: -
CDR3nt: TGTGCCAGCAGCCAATATAGCTTATCCTACAATGAGCAGTTCTTC
CDR3aa: CASSQYSLSYNEQFF

v_gene: TRBV5-5
j_gene: TRBJ2-5
d_gene: -
abundance: -
CDR3nt: TGTGCCAGCAGCTTAGCCGAGGGGATGGAGACCCAGTACTTC
CDR3aa: CASSLAEGMETQYF

v_gene: TRBV2
j_gene: TRBJ1-5
d_gene: -
abundance: -
CDR3nt: TGTGCCAGCAAGCTCCCTACCGAAGCCAAGAATCAGCCCCAGCATTTT
CDR3aa: CASKLPTEAKNQPQHF

v_gene: TRBV7-3
j_gene: TRBJ1-6
d_gene: -
abundance: -
CDR3nt: TGTGCCAGCAGCCTTAGTGATAATTCACCCCTCCACTTT
CDR3aa: CASSLSDNSPLHF

v_gene: TRBV29-1
j_gene: TRBJ2-3
d_gene: -
abundance: few
CDR3nt: TGCAGCGTTGACAGGGTTGGGAATACGCAGTATTTT
CDR3aa: CSVDRVGNTQYF

v_gene: TRBV29-1
j_gene: TRBJ2-7
d_gene: -
abundance: few
CDR3nt: TGCAGCGTGGAATATGGACTGGGGGCAGACTTATACGAGCAGTACTTC
CDR3aa: CSVEYGLGADLYEQYF

v_gene: TRBV5-1
j_gene: TRBJ2-1
d_gene: TRBD1
abundance: once
CDR3nt: TGCGCCAGCAGCTGGGGGACAGATTTAGAACCCAATGAGCAGTTCTTC
CDR3aa: CASSWGTDLEPNEQFF

v_gene: TRBV15
j_gene: TRBJ2-7
d_gene: -
abundance: few
CDR3nt: TGTGCCACCAGCCGAAGAGCCAGGGGGGGTTCCGAGCAGTACTTC
CDR3aa: CATSRRARGGSEQYF

v_gene: TRBV27
j_gene: TRBJ1-3
d_gene: -
abundance: few
CDR3nt: TGTGCCAGCAGTGCACAGGGTACGTCCGGAAACACCATATATTTT
CDR3aa: CASSAQGTSGNTIYF

v_gene: TRBV4-3
j_gene: TRBJ1-2
d_gene: TRBD1
abundance: -
CDR3nt: TGCGCCAGCAGCCAAAGGACAGGCTTTGGGGGGCAGTATGGCTACACCTTC
CDR3aa: CASSQRTGFGGQYGYTF

v_gene: TRBV5-1
j_gene: TRBJ1-2
d_gene: -
abundance: many
CDR3nt: TGCGCCAGCAGCTTGGACGGGAACTATGGCTACACCTTC
CDR3aa: CASSLDGNYGYTF

v_gene: TRBV6-2/TRBV6-3
j_gene: TRBJ1-1
d_gene: TRBD1
abundance: -
CDR3nt: TGTGCCAGTATGACAGGGCCAGAGGTTGAAGCTTTCTTT
CDR3aa: CASMTGPEVEAFF

v_gene: TRBV6-5
j_gene: TRBJ1-3
d_gene: -
abundance: -
CDR3nt: TGTGCCAGCAGTTACTATGCCGGTTCTGGAAACACCATATATTTT
CDR3aa: CASSYYAGSGNTIYF

v_gene: TRBV10-3
j_gene: TRBJ2-5
d_gene: TRBD2
abundance: -
CDR3nt: TGTGCCATCAGTGATGTTCAGCGGGGGGGTGAAGAGACCCAGTACTTC
CDR3aa: CAISDVQRGGEETQYF

v_gene: TRBV5-1
j_gene: TRBJ2-7
d_gene: -
abundance: -
CDR3nt: TGCGCCAGCAGCTTGGAGCGGTCAGGAGGGTACTACGAGCAGTACTTC
CDR3aa: CASSLERSGGYYEQYF

v_gene: TRBV2
j_gene: TRBJ2-7
d_gene: TRBD2
abundance: -
CDR3nt: TGTGCCAGCAGTCTAGTAGCGGGAGGAGACTTCTACGAGCAGTACTTC
CDR3aa: CASSLVAGGDFYEQYF